This TCR beta chain was obtained from a study of cytomegalovirus exposure and HLA in healthy donors. Findings of the study overall: A link between a missense DCLRE1C variant and TCR beta V- and J-gene trimming emerged from a later analysis. For cytomegalovirus status, the classifier reportedly gave diagnoses with high specificity and sensitivity.

PCR involved 60 Vbeta and 13 Jbeta primers. TCRdb's copy holds only in-frame clones and misses some; the assay was immunoSEQ multiplex PCR. This sample has some 150,000 clones, with roughly 78% found just once. Donors in the study were healthy people who gave bone marrow. To note about this clone: Its antigen is as yet unknown.

The origin of this receptor is a man aged 45 to 65 in good health and CMV-seropositive. Specimen: PBMCs.

The CDR3 region has the DNA TGTGCCATCATGCGGAGCTCTGGAAACACCATATATTTT. This encodes CAIMRSSGNTIYF. The chain carries TRBV10-3 and TRBJ1-3; D not resolved. This CDR3 spans 13 amino acids. Germline V gene sequence: CDR1 ENHRY, CDR2 SYGVKD. The V gene lost 7 bases and the J gene lost 0 bases, with 7 bases spanning the gap.